This T cell receptor (beta chain) was identified in a study of T cell responses to AZD1222 COVID-19 vaccine. Comment on this clone: The target antigen is unknown.

Findings and caveats of the study: As reported, nearly half of all spike-specific TCRs target variant regions that are unmutated. After the peak T cell response, and only then, were repertoires sampled.

Data came from immunoSEQ multiplex PCR; TCRdb stores just in-frame clones and leaves some out. The table records about 130,000 clones, about 91% of them present only once. CDR1 and CDR2 (germline): SGHRS, YFSETQ. This CDR3 is 13 amino acids long. V was shortened by 2 bases and J by 2 bases, with 8 bases between the two germline ends. The material sequenced was peripheral blood, taken on day 0 of AZD1222 vaccination. This clonotype originated in an adult in good health. The gene calls are TRBV5-1 and TRBJ2-7; no definite D call. CDR3 amino acids: CASSFTRAYEQYF. The CDR3 DNA follows: TGCGCCAGCAGCTTTACGCGAGCCTACGAGCAGTACTTC.